Below are 19 T cell receptor beta chains sequenced from a single sample in a study of blood T cell repertoires in COVID-19. The data were produced by immunoSEQ multiplex PCR, yet TCRdb's version contains in-frame clones alone and is incomplete. The data hold around 40,000 clones, with roughly 85% observed a single time. The sequenced sample was peripheral blood. The source is a human donor in a cohort sampled during active COVID-19.

The chain links TRBV11-2 to TRBJ2-1, with TRBD2 matching 7 bases. Germline V gene data show CDR1 as SGHAT and CDR2 as FQNNGV. CDR3 length equals 17 residues. V lost 2 bases to trimming and J lost 4 bases; unmatched junction nucleotides: 11. Here the CDR3 reads CASSLRGEGFLYNEQFF. The CDR3 DNA follows: TGTGCCAGCAGCTTACGAGGGGAGGGTTTTCTTTACAATGAGCAGTTCTTC.

This chain joins TRBV18 and TRBJ2-1; a possible D gene is TRBD1 (6 bases). This CDR3 is 16 amino acids long. Germline loops: CDR1 KGHSH, CDR2 LQKENI. V lost 0 bases to trimming and J lost 0 bases, with 9 bases between them. The CDR3: CASSPPGHVSYNEQFF. The CDR3, as DNA: TGTGCCAGCTCACCACCGGGACACGTCTCCTACAATGAGCAGTTCTTC. The full variable domain, with the rest looked up from reference TRBV18 and TRBJ2-1, is NAGVMQNPRHLVRRRGQEARLRCSPMKGHSHVYWYRQLPEEGLKFMVYLQKENIIDESGMPKERFSAEFPKEGPSILRIQQVVRGDSAAYFCASSPPGHVSYNEQFFGPGTRLTVL.

The gene calls are TRBV6-5 and TRBJ1-1, with 10 bases fitting TRBD1. The CDR3 is 12 residues long. Trimming removed 6 bases from V and 11 bases from J; junction bases left unmatched: 6. Germline V gene data show CDR1 as MNHEY and CDR2 as SVGAGI. The DNA of the CDR3 is TGTGCCAGCAGCCAGGGGGGACAGGGGGCTTTCTTT. It yields the protein CASSQGGQGAFF.

In this sample, this clone turned up a few times. This chain uses TRBV3-1 (or the pseudogene TRBV3-2) with TRBJ1-6; 9 positions agree with TRBD1. Germline CDR1 and CDR2: LGHDT and YNNKEL (reference sequence). The CDR3 covers 16 residues. Trimming cost V 1 base and J 9 bases; bases outside gene matches: 7. The CDR3 here is CASSQGTGVTTSPLHF. In nucleotides, the CDR3 is TGTGCCAGCAGCCAAGGGACAGGGGTCACGACTTCACCCCTCCACTTT.

This rearrangement joins TRBV5-1 to TRBJ2-2, with D perhaps TRBD1 (6 bases). The CDR3 runs 15 residues. Germline V CDR1 and CDR2: SGHRS, YFSETQ. V was shortened by 4 bases and J by 5 bases, with 15 bases between the two germline ends. The DNA of the CDR3 is TGCGCCAGCAGCGCCGGGACAATTGGAACCGGGGAGCTGTTTTTT. This encodes CASSAGTIGTGELFF.

This rearrangement joins TRBV25-1 to TRBJ1-3, with TRBD1 matching 9 bases. Losses at the gene ends were 2 bases for V and 2 bases for J; bases not matched to a gene: 10. CDR1 is MGHDK, CDR2 SYGVNS, per germline. CDR3 size: 18 residues. Here the CDR3 DNA reads TGTGCCAGCAGTGAAACCCCCCTACAGGGGGCCACTGGAAACACCATATATTTT. It is translated as CASSETPLQGATGNTIYF.

J is TRBJ1-2 and V is TRBV4-3, with 7 positions matching TRBD1. V gave up 0 bases and J gave up 7 bases; unmatched junction bases: 5. The CDR3 runs to 14 residues. Per the germline V gene, CDR1 is LGHNA and CDR2 is YSLEER. The CDR3 DNA sequence: TGCGCCAGCAGCCAAGATGCGACAGGGCGTGGCTACACCTTC. Its protein is CASSQDATGRGYTF.

This clone was picked up one time. The chain carries TRBV10-2 and TRBJ1-2, with D maybe TRBD1 (6 bases). Trimming removed 7 bases from V and 8 bases from J, with 23 bases in between. The CDR3 runs to 15 residues. In germline, CDR1 is WSHSY, CDR2 SAAADI. CDR3: CASTPRTDIKAGYTF. CDR3 sequence (DNA): TGCGCCAGCACCCCTAGGACAGACATTAAAGCGGGCTACACCTTC.

The chain uses TRBV6-6 and TRBJ2-4; a weak D match, TRBD2 (5 bases). Germline CDR1 reads MNHNY; CDR2 reads SVGAGI (reference sequence). There are 14 residues in the CDR3. Trimming removed 8 bases at V and 5 bases at J, with 16 bases between. The CDR3 reads CASLDGGRENIQYF. The DNA of the CDR3 is TGTGCCAGCTTAGACGGAGGAAGAGAAAACATTCAGTACTTC.

The rearrangement links TRBV4-2 to TRBJ2-1; TRBD2 agrees at 7 bases. From germline, CDR1 is LGHNA and CDR2 YNFKEQ. The CDR3 is 16 residues long. The trim removed 0 bases at V and 7 bases at J, leaving 9 bases unmatched. In DNA form, the CDR3 reads TGTGCCAGCAGCCAAGATGTTGGCGGGAGTTGGAATGAGCAGTTCTTC. Encoded protein: CASSQDVGGSWNEQFF.

This chain joins TRBV5-1 and TRBJ2-5; 14 bases line up with TRBD2. Germline CDR1 and CDR2: SGHRS and YFSETQ. The CDR3 runs to 17 residues. J lost 1 base, V lost 4 bases, and 6 bases had no gene match. The CDR3 protein is CASSPGLAGGLQETQYF. The CDR3 coding sequence is TGCGCCAGCAGCCCCGGACTAGCGGGGGGTCTCCAAGAGACCCAGTACTTC.

The sample holds one count of this clone. The chain couples TRBV10-3 to TRBJ1-1, with 7 bases aligning to TRBD1. There are 12 residues in the CDR3. Germline V gives CDR1 ENHRY, CDR2 SYGVKD. Trimming removed 10 bases from V and 4 bases from J; junction bases left unmatched: 6. The CDR3 nucleotides are TGTGCCACGACAGGGTTCGGCACTGAAGCTTTCTTT. Residues: CATTGFGTEAFF.

The chain has TRBV3-1 (or the pseudogene TRBV3-2) and TRBJ2-1; the match to TRBD2 covers 9 bases. The germline gives CDR1 LGHDT, CDR2 YNNKEL (reference sequence). The CDR3 contains 16 residues. V lost 4 bases, J lost 9 bases, and 13 bases stayed unmatched. Written as DNA, the CDR3 is TGTGCCAGCAGCCTTGACCTGGCGGGGGGGCGGAGTGAGCAGTTCTTC. Translation gives CASSLDLAGGRSEQFF.

The rearrangement joins TRBV29-1 to TRBJ1-1, with D hard to call. Germline lookup yields CDR1 SQVTM and CDR2 ANQGSEA. The CDR3 loop spans 12 amino acids. Trimming shortened V by 5 bases and J by 3 bases, and 10 bases separated the two germline ends. CDR3 coding DNA: TGCAGCGTTCTTCAACGGTACACTGAAGCTTTCTTT. Translating it yields CSVLQRYTEAFF. Variable domain in full (rest from reference TRBV29-1 and TRBJ1-1): SAVISQKPSRDICQRGTSLTIQCQVDSQVTMMFWYRQQPGQSLTLIATANQGSEATYESGFVIDKFPISRPNLTFSTLTVSNMSPEDSSIYLCSVLQRYTEAFFGQGTRLTVV.

This clone was recorded once. CDR3 coding DNA: TGTGCCAGCAGTCCGCTAGCGGGAGTTCTTGCTGCAGATACGCAGTATTTT. Its translation: CASSPLAGVLAADTQYF. V gene TRBV9 combines with J gene TRBJ2-3; 10 nucleotides line up with TRBD2. This CDR3 region has 17 residues. After removal of 5 bases from V and 4 bases from J, the junction contained 13 bases not matched to a gene. Germline values: CDR1 SGDLS, CDR2 YYNGEE. Full variable domain (rest looked up from reference TRBV9 and TRBJ2-3): DSGVTQTPKHLITATGQRVTLRCSPRSGDLSVYWYQQSLDQGLQFLIQYYNGEERAKGNILERFSAQQFPDLHSELNLSSLELGDSALYFCASSPLAGVLAADTQYFGPGTRLTVL.

CDR3 nucleotide sequence: TGCGCCAGCAGCTTGGAGGAGTTGAACACTGAAGCTTTCTTT. This encodes CASSLEELNTEAFF. The V call is TRBV5-1, the J call TRBJ1-1, with no clear D. Germline V CDR1 and CDR2: SGHRS, YFSETQ. The V end lost 0 bases, the J end lost 0 bases, and 6 bases lay between the germline ends. This CDR3 spans 14 amino acids.

The chain is built from TRBV11-2 and TRBJ1-6; TRBD1 is a possible D gene (6 bases). V lost 5 bases to trimming and J lost 0 bases, with 11 bases between them. Looked up from germline, CDR1 is SGHAT and CDR2 is FQNNGV. This CDR3 is built from 16 residues. The CDR3 is CASSLTDSSYNSPLHF. The DNA for the CDR3 is TGTGCCAGCAGCCTGACGGACAGCTCCTATAATTCACCCCTCCACTTT.

This rearrangement joins TRBV2 to TRBJ1-1; D perhaps matches TRBD1 (5 bases). The CDR3 spans 14 residues. V was pared by 5 bases and J by 7 bases, with 17 bases between. Looked up from germline, CDR1 is SNHLY and CDR2 is FYNNEI. The CDR3 region is CASSIQQGVGEAFF. CDR3 nucleotide sequence: TGTGCCAGCAGTATACAGCAGGGTGTGGGTGAAGCTTTCTTT.

CDR3 in DNA: TGTGCCAGCAGCCCCCCGGGGCAGGGGATCGGTGGCTACACCTTC. Its translation is CASSPPGQGIGGYTF. The chain joins TRBV5-8 to TRBJ1-2; maybe TRBD1 (6 bases). The length of the CDR3 is 15 residues. V lost 4 bases to trimming and J lost 7 bases, with 20 bases between them. From germline, CDR1 is SGHTS and CDR2 YDEGEE. Using reference TRBV5-8 and TRBJ1-2 for the parts outside the CDR3, the full variable domain is EAGVTQSPTHLIKTRGQQATLRCSPISGHTSVYWYQQALGLGLQFLLWYDEGEERNRGNFPPRFSGRQFPNYSSELNVNALELEDSALYLCASSPPGQGIGGYTFGSGTRLTVV.